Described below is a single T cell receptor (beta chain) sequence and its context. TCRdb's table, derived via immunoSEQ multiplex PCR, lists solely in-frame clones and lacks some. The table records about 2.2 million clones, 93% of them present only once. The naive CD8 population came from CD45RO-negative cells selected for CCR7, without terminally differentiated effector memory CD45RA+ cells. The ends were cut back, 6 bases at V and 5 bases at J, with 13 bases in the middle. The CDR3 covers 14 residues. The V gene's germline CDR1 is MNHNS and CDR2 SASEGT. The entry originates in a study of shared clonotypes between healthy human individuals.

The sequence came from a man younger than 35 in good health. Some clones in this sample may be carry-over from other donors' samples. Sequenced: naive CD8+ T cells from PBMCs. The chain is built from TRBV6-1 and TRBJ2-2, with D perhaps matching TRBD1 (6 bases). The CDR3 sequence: CASRPGRGTGELFF. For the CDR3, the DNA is TGTGCCAGCAGACCCGGCAGGGGTACCGGGGAGCTGTTTTTT.